Below, 31 T cell receptor beta chains from the same sample are listed, as sequenced in a study of blood T cell repertoires in COVID-19 (dated by TCRdb to about 2020). The protocol used for the library was the immunoSEQ multiplex PCR assay. TCRdb holds this immuneACCESS table with in-frame rearrangements only. Some clones are missing; in checked studies, unresolved V genes explain under half, and the rest has no known cause. Counted in this sample were a few hundred thousand clones; 88% of them appeared once. The ten biggest clones cover more than 1.5% of the sample. The specimen was peripheral blood. The receptors derive from a man aged 70-80 years with acute or convalescent COVID-19.

This chain uses TRBV5-4 with TRBJ2-5; no definite D call. The CDR3 is made up of 13 amino acids. Germline V gene data show CDR1 as SGHNT and CDR2 as YYREEE (reference sequence). V lost 4 bases and J lost 2, with 9 bases in between. The CDR3 region has the DNA TGTGCCAGCAGCACTCGGTTTCAAGAGACCCAGTACTTC. Translation: CASSTRFQETQYF. The full variable domain, in which reference TRBV5-4 and TRBJ2-5 provide the parts outside the CDR3, is ETGVTQSPTHLIKTRGQQVTLRCSSQSGHNTVSWYQQALGQGPQFIFQYYREEENGRGNFPPRFSGLQFPNYSSELNVNALELDDSALYLCASSTRFQETQYFGPGTRLLVL.

This sequence joins TRBV19 and TRBJ2-1; D may be TRBD2 (6 bases). Trimming took 2 bases from V and 2 from J, leaving 10 bases between them. Germline V gene lookup returns CDR1 LNHDA and CDR2 SQIVND (reference sequence). CDR3 length: 15 residues. The CDR3 region has the DNA TGTGCCAGTAGTATATACGGGGGAGCCTACAATGAGCAGTTCTTC. It codes for CASSIYGGAYNEQFF.

This clone was picked up one time. CDR3 in amino acids: CASSLRGANEKLFF. The CDR3 DNA is TGCGCCAGCAGCTTGCGGGGAGCTAATGAAAAACTGTTTTTT. J is TRBJ1-4 and V is TRBV5-1; no clear D. Looked up from germline, CDR1 is SGHRS and CDR2 is YFSETQ. This CDR3 spans 14 amino acids. V was trimmed by 1 base and J by 3 bases, leaving 7 bases between them.

In this sample, this clone turned up a few times. The gene calls are TRBV19 and TRBJ2-2, with D possibly matching TRBD1 (5 bases). Trimming removed 1 base from V and 9 bases from J, with 12 bases in between. The CDR3 covers 14 residues. Germline V gene sequence: CDR1 LNHDA, CDR2 SQIVND (reference sequence). The CDR3 DNA reads TGTGCCAGTAGTATAGGACAGACCTTAAGGGAGCTGTTTTTT. It specifies CASSIGQTLRELFF.

The rearrangement joins TRBV28 to TRBJ2-1; unclear D gene. CDR3 size: 13 residues. Germline CDR1 MDHEN, CDR2 SYDVKM. Trimming took 2 bases from V and 15 from J, leaving 17 bases between them. This chain's CDR3 is CASSLQYRYETFF. CDR3 DNA: TGTGCCAGCAGTTTACAGTACCGTTATGAAACGTTCTTC.

The genes are TRBV4-3 and TRBJ1-5; D unresolved. This CDR3 has 15 residues. The germline CDR1 and CDR2 sequences are LGHNA and YSLEER. Trimming took 0 bases from V and 7 from J, leaving 13 bases between them. This CDR3 reads CASSQDRQGGQPQHF. As DNA, the CDR3 is TGCGCCAGCAGCCAAGATAGGCAAGGCGGCCAGCCCCAGCATTTT.

The gene calls are TRBV11-2 and TRBJ1-4; maybe TRBD1 (5 bases). V was shortened by 1 base and J by 0 bases, with 12 bases between the two germline ends. Per the germline V gene, CDR1 is SGHAT and CDR2 is FQNNGV. There are 17 residues in the CDR3. The CDR3 DNA is TGTGCCAGCAGCTTAGGACAGCTTGTAGCAACTAATGAAAAACTGTTTTTT. Its translation: CASSLGQLVATNEKLFF.

The rearrangement links TRBV19 to TRBJ1-5; 8 bases map to TRBD1. J lost 8 bases, V lost 6 bases, and 6 bases had no gene match. The germline gives CDR1 LNHDA, CDR2 SQIVND (reference sequence). The CDR3 loop spans 13 amino acids. CDR3 coding DNA: TGTGCCAGTAGGAGGGACAGGACCGAGCCCCAGCATTTT. Amino acids: CASRRDRTEPQHF.

The rearrangement joins TRBV7-9 to TRBJ1-5; D gene unclear. This CDR3 spans 12 amino acids. From germline, CDR1 is SEHNR and CDR2 FQNEAQ (reference sequence). The germline V and J ends were trimmed by 5 bases and 11 bases, with 13 bases remaining between them. The CDR3 loop reads CASSPIETAQHF. The DNA for the CDR3 is TGTGCCAGCAGCCCTATTGAAACGGCCCAGCATTTT.

The rearrangement links TRBV5-1 to TRBJ1-4; 11 positions agree with TRBD1. The CDR3 is 16 amino acids. Germline V CDR1 and CDR2: SGHRS, YFSETQ. With 5 bases clipped from V and 3 bases from J, the junction kept 6 bases outside the gene matches. The CDR3 region is CASRSGQGAPNEKLFF. The DNA of the CDR3 is TGCGCCAGCAGGTCTGGACAGGGGGCACCTAATGAAAAACTGTTTTTT.

The V gene is TRBV2, the J gene TRBJ2-3; D gene unclear. With 7 bases removed from V and 1 base from J, the gap between germline ends came to 9 bases. The CDR3 covers 13 residues. Germline lookup yields CDR1 SNHLY and CDR2 FYNNEI. The CDR3 here is CASNRIRTDTQYF. CDR3 sequence (DNA): TGTGCCAGCAACAGAATCCGCACAGATACGCAGTATTTT.

The CDR3 region has the DNA TGTGCCAGCAGCCTTAGCCTCGGGACAGGGAACAATGAGCAGTTCTTC. Encoded protein: CASSLSLGTGNNEQFF. J is TRBJ2-1 and V is TRBV3-1 (or the pseudogene TRBV3-2); 9 positions agree with TRBD1. Trimming removed 4 bases from V and 5 bases from J; junction bases left unmatched: 9. CDR1 is LGHDT and CDR2 is YNNKEL in the germline V gene (reference sequence). This CDR3 has 16 residues.

Written as DNA, the CDR3 is TGTGCCTGGAAGACCGTTAGGACTAGCGGGAGGGCCGTGGGTGAGCAGTTCTTC. Amino acids: CAWKTVRTSGRAVGEQFF. The rearrangement joins TRBV30 to TRBJ2-1, with TRBD2 identical over 15 bases. V was clipped by 4 bases and J by 9 bases; unmatched bases: 16. From germline, CDR1 is GTSNPN and CDR2 SVGIG (reference sequence). The CDR3 runs 18 residues. The full variable domain, with the rest looked up from reference TRBV30 and TRBJ2-1, is SQTIHQWPATLVQPVGSPLSLECTVEGTSNPNLYWYRQAAGRGLQLLFYSVGIGQISSEVPQNLSASRPQDRQFILSSKKLLLSDSGFYLCAWKTVRTSGRAVGEQFFGPGTRLTVL.

This clone was recorded once. V usage is TRBV5-1 and J usage is TRBJ2-5; TRBD1 aligns across 7 bases. This CDR3 has 14 amino acids. Germline V gives CDR1 SGHRS, CDR2 YFSETQ. J lost 3 bases, V lost 1 base, and 3 bases had no gene match. CDR3 in DNA: TGCGCCAGCAGCTTGTCAGGGGGTGAAGAGACCCAGTACTTC. Residues: CASSLSGGEETQYF.

This sequence joins TRBV10-3 and TRBJ2-2, with D tentatively TRBD1 (6 bases). The CDR3 is made up of 15 amino acids. Trimming cost V 8 bases and J 4 bases, with 17 bases left between them. CDR1 is ENHRY and CDR2 is SYGVKD in the germline V gene. The CDR3, as DNA: TGTGCCATCGGGCGACAGGTGGCGGGCACCGGGGAGCTGTTTTTT. It yields the protein CAIGRQVAGTGELFF.

The chain is built from TRBV27 and TRBJ1-1; no definite D call. Trimming took off 3 bases at V and 2 bases at J, with 10 bases between the two ends. The CDR3 length is 14 residues. The germline V gene encodes CDR1 MNHEY and CDR2 SMNVEV (reference sequence). Written as DNA, the CDR3 is TGTGCCAGCAGTTTCCGGGAGGGCAACACTGAAGCTTTCTTT. It is translated as CASSFREGNTEAFF.

The chain combines TRBV14 with TRBJ1-1, with 7 positions matching TRBD1. This CDR3 is 15 amino acids long. CDR1 and CDR2 from the germline V gene are SGHDN and FVKESK. V shed 5 bases and J 1 base; nucleotides not matched to a gene: 7. The CDR3 DNA sequence: TGTGCCAGCAGCTTCCGACAGGGCCGGAACACTGAAGCTTTCTTT. Translated: CASSFRQGRNTEAFF.

The genes are TRBV6-1 and TRBJ2-2; 9 positions match TRBD1. Germline loops: CDR1 MNHNS, CDR2 SASEGT. The V gene end was trimmed by 3 bases and the J gene end by 3 bases; junction bases not matched to a gene: 5. The CDR3 has 16 residues. This chain's CDR3 is CASSDLRTGDTGELFF. The CDR3 nucleotides read TGTGCCAGCAGTGACCTGAGGACAGGGGACACCGGGGAGCTGTTTTTT.

This chain connects TRBV3-1 (or the pseudogene TRBV3-2) to TRBJ2-2, with 7 bases that match TRBD1. Germline trimming cut 3 bases from V and 6 bases from J; bases unmatched to any gene: 7. Germline CDR1 is LGHDT and CDR2 is YNNKEL (reference sequence). This CDR3 has 15 residues. The CDR3 coding sequence is TGTGCCAGCAGCCATTCGGGACAGTTTTCCGGGGAGCTGTTTTTT. Its translation is CASSHSGQFSGELFF.

The chain recombines TRBV5-1 with TRBJ1-1; D unresolved. This CDR3 has 15 amino acids. Germline V gives CDR1 SGHRS, CDR2 YFSETQ. Trimming removed 0 bases at V and 1 base at J, with 10 bases between. CDR3 in DNA: TGCGCCAGCAGCTTGGATAACAGACCGAACACTGAAGCTTTCTTT. It yields the protein CASSLDNRPNTEAFF.

This clone was found once. The chain couples TRBV3-1 (or the pseudogene TRBV3-2) to TRBJ2-2; TRBD2 matches 12 bases. The CDR3 totals 16 residues. V was clipped by 5 bases and J by 7 bases; unmatched bases: 8. The V gene's germline CDR1 is LGHDT and CDR2 YNNKEL (reference sequence). CDR3 residues: CASSSGLAGFGGELFF. The CDR3 DNA sequence: TGTGCCAGCAGCTCTGGACTAGCGGGATTTGGCGGGGAGCTGTTTTTT.

The J gene is TRBJ2-1, the V gene TRBV7-6; 10 bases fit TRBD2. Trimming cost V 5 bases and J 3 bases; bases outside gene matches: 4. The CDR3 runs to 15 residues. Looked up from germline, CDR1 is SGHVS and CDR2 is FNYEAQ. The DNA of the CDR3 is TGTGCCAGCAGCAGAGCGGGAGGGGGCTACAATGAGCAGTTCTTC. Translated: CASSRAGGGYNEQFF.

The J gene is TRBJ1-1, the V gene TRBV2; D remains unclear. The CDR3 totals 12 residues. Looked up from germline, CDR1 is SNHLY and CDR2 is FYNNEI. Trimming shortened V by 10 bases and J by 0 bases, and 9 bases separated the two germline ends. CDR3 sequence: CAITDLNTEAFF. The CDR3 nucleotides are TGTGCCATTACAGATTTGAACACTGAAGCTTTCTTT.

This chain connects TRBV28 to TRBJ1-3, with 7 bases identical to TRBD1. The CDR3 extends over 15 amino acids. Germline V lookup: CDR1 MDHEN, CDR2 SYDVKM. Trimming cost V 8 bases and J 1 base; bases outside gene matches: 8. The DNA of the CDR3 is TGTGCCAGCGGACAGGCAGTAAATTCTGGAAACACCATATATTTT. Protein product: CASGQAVNSGNTIYF.

The J gene is TRBJ1-2, the V gene TRBV30; D may be TRBD1 (5 bases). From germline, CDR1 is GTSNPN and CDR2 SVGIG (reference sequence). The CDR3 is 16 residues long. The V gene lost 2 bases and the J gene lost 4 bases, with 20 bases spanning the gap. CDR3 bases: TGTGCCTGGAGTCGCTCCATTGGTGGAGGGGCCTATGGCTACACCTTC. Protein: CAWSRSIGGGAYGYTF.

This chain uses TRBV6-5 with TRBJ1-4; no clear D. The CDR3 runs 13 residues. The V and J ends lost 2 bases and 8 bases respectively, with 9 bases between them. Germline V gene sequence: CDR1 MNHEY, CDR2 SVGAGI. Here the CDR3 DNA reads TGTGCCAGCAGTTACAGTGGCCCAGAAAAACTGTTTTTT. Amino acids: CASSYSGPEKLFF.

V usage is TRBV6-5 and J usage is TRBJ2-2, with 10 positions matching TRBD2. Germline V gene data show CDR1 as MNHEY and CDR2 as SVGAGI. Trimming at V came to 0 bases and at J to 4 bases, leaving 2 bases not matched to a gene. The CDR3 covers 16 residues. DNA of the CDR3: TGTGCCAGCAGTTACTCAGCGGGAGGGGTCACCGGGGAGCTGTTTTTT. Its protein is CASSYSAGGVTGELFF.

The V gene is TRBV11-2, the J gene TRBJ2-2; D ambiguous. The V gene lost 0 bases and the J gene lost 2 bases, with 7 bases spanning the gap. The CDR3 totals 15 residues. Per the germline V gene, CDR1 is SGHAT and CDR2 is FQNNGV. The CDR3 loop is CASSLDHYNTGELFF. CDR3 coding DNA: TGTGCCAGCAGCTTAGATCACTATAACACCGGGGAGCTGTTTTTT. The whole variable domain, filled in from reference TRBV11-2 and TRBJ2-2, reads EAGVAQSPRYKIIEKRQSVAFWCNPISGHATLYWYQQILGQGPKLLIQFQNNGVVDDSQLPKDRFSAERLKGVDSTLKIQPAKLEDSAVYLCASSLDHYNTGELFFGEGSRLTVL.

The sample holds a few counts of this clone. At one end the junction does not follow the germline gene, possibly because of a read error. The V call is TRBV7-8, the J call TRBJ2-2; 11 bases are a match to TRBD1. This CDR3 spans 15 amino acids. Germline-derived CDR1 and CDR2 are SGHVS and FQNEAQ. The CDR3, as DNA: TGTGCCAGCAGCTTGATCGGACAGGGGGCCGGCGAGCTGTTTTTT. It encodes CASSLIGQGAGELFF.

The V and J genes are TRBV24-1 and TRBJ2-5; TRBD1 matches 7 bases. Per germline, CDR1 KGHDR and CDR2 SFDVKD. Germline trimming cut 4 bases from V and 5 bases from J; bases unmatched to any gene: 9. The CDR3 consists of 15 residues. CDR3 nucleotides: TGTGCCACCAGTGACTCGACAGGGTCTGGGGAGACCCAGTACTTC. Amino acid sequence: CATSDSTGSGETQYF.

This chain joins TRBV6-6 and TRBJ2-7, with 11 bases fitting TRBD2. V was clipped by 6 bases and J by 2 bases; unmatched bases: 9. The CDR3 length is 16 residues. In germline, CDR1 is MNHNY, CDR2 SVGAGI (reference sequence). The CDR3 is CASRDITSGSPYEQYF. In nucleotides, the CDR3 is TGTGCCAGCAGGGATATTACTAGCGGGAGCCCCTACGAGCAGTACTTC.